One sample yielded the 19 T cell receptor beta chains listed below, sequenced in a study of regulatory and conventional T cells in RAG deficiency (dated by TCRdb to 2016 to 2017). Library preparation was by the immunoSEQ multiplex PCR assay. TCRdb took over this immuneACCESS table, retaining in-frame rearrangements with V and J assigned. Such tables are incomplete; in checked studies, under half of the missing clones stem from an unresolved V gene, and the remainder is unexplained. The sample table records roughly 8,100 clones; more than 70% of these occur just once. The top ten constitute 30% to 40% of the sample. A further study also used this sample, focusing on regulatory T cells. Drawing on the second study: The multiplex PCR relied on 52 forward TRBV primers and 13 reverse TRBJ primers, and amplification bias was corrected through assay-based and computational methods.

The sample comprised CD8+ T cells sorted from blood. These receptors were obtained from a human donor in good health.

As regards this clone: The junction shows a germline mismatch at one end, possibly a read error. Other DNA sequences within the sample encode an identical CDR3. The V and J genes are TRBV5-6 and TRBJ2-1; D unclear. CDR1 is SGHDT and CDR2 is YYEEEE in the germline V gene. CDR3 length: 14 amino acids. Here the CDR3 reads CASSLSARSNEQFF. The DNA of the CDR3 is TGTGCCAGCAGCTTGAGCGCTCGATCAAATGAACAGTTCTTC.

The V and J genes are TRBV5-4 and TRBJ1-1; the D gene is possibly TRBD1 (5 bases). Germline CDR1 SGHNT, CDR2 YYREEE (reference sequence). The CDR3 extends over 15 amino acids. V gave up 4 bases and J gave up 5 bases, with 18 bases separating them. The CDR3 bases are TGTGCCAGCAGCCGACCGACCGGGGGGTGGACTGAAGCTTTCTTT. The encoded protein is CASSRPTGGWTEAFF.

The CDR3 nucleotides are TGTGCCAGCAGTCTAGCGCCGGGACCCAATGAGCAGTTCTTC. The encoded protein is CASSLAPGPNEQFF. V gene TRBV28 combines with J gene TRBJ2-1, with D possibly TRBD2 on 6 matching bases. V gave up 5 bases and J gave up 6 bases, with 14 bases separating them. CDR1 is MDHEN and CDR2 is SYDVKM in the germline V gene. The CDR3 runs 14 residues.

The chain carries TRBV23-1 and TRBJ2-3; D is unresolved. TRBV23-1 is assigned to the ORF class and has an uncertain function. V gave up 0 bases and J gave up 0 bases, with 10 bases separating them. The CDR3 consists of 16 residues. As DNA, the CDR3 is TGCGCCAGCAGTCAATCGTACTGCGGAAGCACAGATACGCAGTATTTT. Its protein is CASSQSYCGSTDTQYF.

The V call is TRBV6-4, the J call TRBJ2-1, with a tentative D call TRBD1 (5 bases). Deletions cut 2 bases from V and 9 bases from J, with 14 bases between. Germline CDR1 reads MRHNA; CDR2 reads SNTAGT. The CDR3 contains 14 residues. The CDR3 DNA reads as TGTGCCAGCAGTGACCGATCTTGGGGCGGTGAGCAGTTCTTC. Translated: CASSDRSWGGEQFF.

The chain joins TRBV19 to TRBJ1-5; tentative D call: TRBD1 (5 bases). Trimming removed 9 bases at V and 2 bases at J, with 14 bases between. Germline values: CDR1 LNHDA, CDR2 SQIVND (reference sequence). The CDR3 sequence is 14 residues long. CDR3 bases: TGTGCCAGCACCTTCTGGGGGGGCAATCAGCCCCAGCATTTT. As protein: CASTFWGGNQPQHF.

Of note for this clone: One junction end disagrees with the germline gene, perhaps due to a read error. The chain is built from TRBV7-7 and TRBJ2-3; possibly TRBD2 for D (5 bases). This CDR3 is built from 15 residues. CDR1 is SSHAT and CDR2 is FNYEAQ in the germline V gene (reference sequence). CDR3 region: CASSLAVAPAGAQYF. CDR3 DNA sequence: TGTGCTAGCAGCTTAGCTGTGGCGCCCGCCGGGGCGCAGTATTTT.

The rearrangement joins TRBV27 to TRBJ1-5; D is perhaps TRBD1 (6 bases). Per the germline V gene, CDR1 is MNHEY and CDR2 is SMNVEV (reference sequence). V was pared by 6 bases and J by 6 bases, with 15 bases between. The CDR3 is 14 residues long. CDR3 in amino acids: CASSTGLGGQPQHF. CDR3 nucleotide sequence: TGTGCCAGCAGCACAGGGTTGGGGGGTCAGCCCCAGCATTTT.

CDR3 sequence (DNA): TGTGCCAGCAGTGAAGACAGGGGGGCCCATGAAAAACTGTTTTTT. Encoded protein: CASSEDRGAHEKLFF. The chain employs TRBV6-1 and TRBJ1-4; 8 bases fit TRBD1. The germline CDR1 and CDR2 sequences are MNHNS and SASEGT. The CDR3 is made up of 15 amino acids. The J segment lost 6 bases and the V segment lost 1 base, leaving 4 bases of the junction unmatched.

The chain has TRBV19 and TRBJ1-4; a weak D match, TRBD1 (5 bases). This CDR3 comprises 17 residues. Germline assignment: CDR1 LNHDA and CDR2 SQIVND (reference sequence). Between the trimmed V and J ends, which lost 3 bases and 1 base, there was a span of 15 bases. The CDR3 loop reads CASSIGRLRGTNEKLFF. The CDR3 DNA reads as TGTGCCAGTAGTATTGGCCGGCTTAGGGGAACTAATGAAAAACTGTTTTTT.

The chain carries TRBV19 and TRBJ2-7; D ambiguous. The CDR3 has 13 amino acids. V was shortened by 1 base and J by 5 bases, with 9 bases between the two germline ends. From germline, CDR1 is LNHDA and CDR2 SQIVND (reference sequence). The CDR3 DNA reads as TGTGCCAGTAGTATAGTTCTGGACCACGAGCAGTACTTC. It is translated as CASSIVLDHEQYF.

The V call is TRBV9, the J call TRBJ2-2, with D unresolved. V was pared by 0 bases and J by 7 bases, with 4 bases between. There are 12 residues in the CDR3. Germline V gene lookup returns CDR1 SGDLS and CDR2 YYNGEE. CDR3 loop: CASSVGNGELFF. Here the CDR3 DNA reads TGTGCCAGCAGCGTAGGGAACGGGGAGCTGTTTTTT. Together with reference TRBV9 and TRBJ2-2, the CDR3 gives the full variable domain: DSGVTQTPKHLITATGQRVTLRCSPRSGDLSVYWYQQSLDQGLQFLIQYYNGEERAKGNILERFSAQQFPDLHSELNLSSLELGDSALYFCASSVGNGELFFGEGSRLTVL.

This clone was observed a handful of times. The V gene is TRBV10-2, the J gene TRBJ2-4; D could derive from TRBD1 or TRBD2 (5 bases each). V lost 8 bases, J lost 7 bases, and 12 bases lay in between. Germline CDR1 reads WSHSY; CDR2 reads SAAADI. The CDR3 extends over 12 amino acids. The DNA of the CDR3 is TGCGCCAGCCGGGACCCTGTTAACATTCAGTACTTC. It translates to CASRDPVNIQYF.

V gene TRBV7-1 combines with J gene TRBJ1-2, with 7 bases identical to TRBD1. TRBV7-1 is classed as an ORF, of uncertain function. The CDR3 totals 16 residues. V dropped 4 bases and J dropped 6; count of bases not matched to a gene: 14. CDR3 sequence (DNA): TGTGCCAGCAGCTTAATCGGGGAGGGGGCAGGAGATGGCTACACCTTC. It specifies CASSLIGEGAGDGYTF.

CDR3 residues: CAISESLRKSYEQYF. CDR3 sequence (DNA): TGTGCCATCAGTGAGTCGCTCCGGAAATCCTACGAGCAGTACTTC. The chain joins TRBV10-3 to TRBJ2-7; no reliable D call. CDR3 size: 15 residues. CDR1 ENHRY and CDR2 SYGVKD come from the germline V gene. The ends were cut back, 0 bases at V and 1 base at J, with 10 bases in the middle.

V usage is TRBV14 and J usage is TRBJ2-1; 9 bases align to TRBD2. This CDR3 has 18 amino acids. Germline lookup yields CDR1 SGHDN and CDR2 FVKESK. With V trimmed by 3 bases and J by 0 bases, 9 bases remained unmatched. The CDR3 nucleotides read TGTGCCAGCAGCCACCGCCCCGGGGGACTAGCCTCCTACAATGAGCAGTTCTTC. It is translated as CASSHRPGGLASYNEQFF. The full variable domain, in which reference TRBV14 and TRBJ2-1 provide the parts outside the CDR3, is EAGVTQFPSHSVIEKGQTVTLRCDPISGHDNLYWYRRVMGKEIKFLLHFVKESKQDESGMPNNRFLAERTGGTYSTLKVQPAELEDSGVYFCASSHRPGGLASYNEQFFGPGTRLTVL.

This clone was counted a single time. The chain links TRBV25-1 to TRBJ1-2; 7 bases agree with TRBD1. The germline gives CDR1 MGHDK, CDR2 SYGVNS. This CDR3 region has 13 residues. V gave up 6 bases and J gave up 7 bases; unmatched junction bases: 8. The CDR3 DNA sequence: TGTGCCAGCAGAGACAGGGATTACTTTGGCTACACCTTC. It is translated as CASRDRDYFGYTF.

This sequence joins TRBV19 and TRBJ1-2, with a possible D match to TRBD1 (5 bases). CDR1 and CDR2 from the germline V gene are LNHDA and SQIVND (reference sequence). Trimming shortened V by 5 bases and J by 4 bases, and 11 bases separated the two germline ends. This CDR3 has 13 residues. Here the CDR3 reads CASSPTGSYGYTF. DNA of the CDR3: TGTGCCAGTAGTCCAACAGGCTCCTATGGCTACACCTTC.

This chain uses TRBV9 with TRBJ2-5, with 12 bases identical to TRBD1. Looked up from germline, CDR1 is SGDLS and CDR2 is YYNGEE. This CDR3 is built from 16 residues. Trimming removed 6 bases from V and 5 bases from J; junction bases left unmatched: 11. The DNA for the CDR3 is TGTGCCAGCACCCCGTCGGGGACAGGGGGCGGGGAGACCCAGTACTTC. It is translated as CASTPSGTGGGETQYF. Using reference TRBV9 and TRBJ2-5 for the parts outside the CDR3, the full variable domain is DSGVTQTPKHLITATGQRVTLRCSPRSGDLSVYWYQQSLDQGLQFLIQYYNGEERAKGNILERFSAQQFPDLHSELNLSSLELGDSALYFCASTPSGTGGGETQYFGPGTRLLVL.